A single sample gave rise to the 18 T cell receptor beta chains below, sequenced in a study of patients and donors after allogeneic stem cell transplantation. MiXCR, run by TCRdb on the RT-PCR reads, gives a single entry per CDR3 protein. This sample has approximately 220,000 distinct CDR3 sequences, with around 40% found just once. The specimen was blood, either unsorted or a sorted T cell fraction (not recorded which). These receptors all come from a human donor who was either an allogeneic HSCT recipient or a stem cell or donor lymphocyte infusion donor (not recorded which). It is not recorded whose cells these are; they may come from a transplant donor.

V is TRBV6-2 or TRBV6-3 and J is TRBJ2-5; no definite D call. Between the trimmed V and J ends, which lost 1 base and 1 base, there was a span of 7 bases. The CDR3 totals 14 residues. Per germline, CDR1 MNHEY and CDR2 SVGEGT. The CDR3 nucleotides read TGTGCCAGCAGTTACTGGTGGCCCCAAGAGACCCAGTACTTC. Translation: CASSYWWPQETQYF.

The genes are TRBV30 and TRBJ2-3; perhaps TRBD2 as D (6 bases). CDR3 length equals 13 residues. Germline CDR1 GTSNPN, CDR2 SVGIG (reference sequence). Between the trimmed V and J ends, which lost 5 bases and 8 bases, there was a span of 17 bases. This CDR3 reads CAWASTPGGTQYF. The CDR3 bases are TGTGCCTGGGCCTCGACCCCCGGGGGTACGCAGTATTTT.

The V and J genes are TRBV12-3 or TRBV12-4 and TRBJ1-5; D gene uncertain. The CDR3 is 13 residues long. V was cut by 8 bases and J by 2 bases, with 10 bases left in between. The CDR3 DNA reads as TGTGCCAGCGCTTTATCCGGCAATCAGCCCCAGCATTTT. As protein: CASALSGNQPQHF.

This clonotype was seen just once. The chain employs TRBV19 and TRBJ2-1, with D hard to call. Germline CDR1 LNHDA, CDR2 SQIVND (reference sequence). Trimming stripped 7 bases from V and 7 bases from J, with 8 bases between. The CDR3 consists of 11 residues. The CDR3: CASILANEQFF. The CDR3 DNA is TGTGCCAGTATTTTAGCAAATGAGCAGTTCTTC. Full variable domain (remainder filled in from reference TRBV19 and TRBJ2-1): DGGITQSPKYLFRKEGQNVTLSCEQNLNHDAMYWYRQDPGQGLRLIYYSQIVNDFQKGDIAEGYSVSREKKESFPLTVTSAQKNPTAFYLCASILANEQFFGPGTRLTVL.

The chain is built from TRBV5-1 and TRBJ1-1; unclear D gene. With 1 base removed from V and 0 bases from J, the gap between germline ends came to 10 bases. In germline, CDR1 is SGHRS, CDR2 YFSETQ. The CDR3 runs to 15 residues. CDR3 loop: CASSLWADMNTEAFF. Here the CDR3 DNA reads TGCGCCAGCAGCTTGTGGGCAGACATGAACACTGAAGCTTTCTTT.

V usage is TRBV30 and J usage is TRBJ1-3, with D hard to call. V was trimmed by 1 base and J by 0 bases, leaving 10 bases between them. Germline values: CDR1 GTSNPN, CDR2 SVGIG (reference sequence). The CDR3 contains 15 residues. For the CDR3, the DNA is TGTGCCTGGAGTGATGGAACAAGCTCTGGAAACACCATATATTTT. It is translated as CAWSDGTSSGNTIYF.

This chain links TRBV5-1 with TRBJ1-2, with 7 nucleotides matching TRBD1. This CDR3 has 17 residues. With 0 bases clipped from V and 1 base from J, the junction kept 9 bases outside the gene matches. Germline V gene sequence: CDR1 SGHRS, CDR2 YFSETQ. The CDR3 nucleotides read TGCGCCAGCAGCTTGGCTTCCGGGACAGATTTTAACTATGGCTACACCTTC. Translation gives CASSLASGTDFNYGYTF.

The rearrangement uses TRBV30 and TRBJ1-5; tentative D call: TRBD1 (6 bases). Deletions cut 5 bases from V and 9 bases from J, with 14 bases between. Germline values: CDR1 GTSNPN, CDR2 SVGIG (reference sequence). The CDR3 covers 12 residues. CDR3 sequence reads: CAWGQQGRPQHF. The DNA of the CDR3 is TGTGCCTGGGGTCAACAGGGAAGGCCCCAGCATTTT.

The V and J genes are TRBV3-1 and TRBJ1-5; D call uncertain. V lost 2 bases, J lost 5 bases, and 4 bases lay in between. The germline V gene has CDR1 LGHDT and CDR2 YNNKEL (reference sequence). This CDR3 spans 12 amino acids. The CDR3 is CASSQRDQPQHF. CDR3 coding DNA: TGTGCCAGCAGCCAAAGGGATCAGCCCCAGCATTTT.

This chain joins TRBV4-3 and TRBJ2-7; no clear D. CDR3 length: 15 amino acids. Trimming left V 0 bases short and J 0 bases short, with 9 bases between. Germline V gives CDR1 LGHNA, CDR2 YSLEER. In DNA form, the CDR3 reads TGCGCCAGCAGCCAAGATTACGACGGCTCCTACGAGCAGTACTTC. Protein product: CASSQDYDGSYEQYF.

This sequence joins TRBV7-3 and TRBJ1-1; the D gene is possibly TRBD1 (5 bases). Deletions cut 5 bases from V and 7 bases from J, with 17 bases between. In germline, CDR1 is SGHTA, CDR2 FQGTGA. This CDR3 spans 14 amino acids. The CDR3 DNA follows: TGTGCCAGCAGCCCTAGGGCCAGGGAAGGTGAAGCTTTCTTT. Translating gives CASSPRAREGEAFF.

This clonotype was found many times. The chain carries TRBV4-3 and TRBJ1-3; D not certain. Germline assignment: CDR1 LGHNA and CDR2 YSLEER. This CDR3 is built from 17 residues. V shed 0 bases and J shed 0 bases, with 12 bases lying between them. The CDR3 loop is CASSQDSDRASGNTIYF. The CDR3 DNA is TGCGCCAGCAGCCAAGATTCCGATCGGGCCTCTGGAAACACCATATATTTT.

The V gene is TRBV2, the J gene TRBJ2-3, with 7 bases that match TRBD2. Germline CDR1 and CDR2: SNHLY and FYNNEI. CDR3 length: 15 amino acids. V lost 4 bases, J lost 2 bases, and 6 bases stayed unmatched. CDR3 nucleotide sequence: TGTGCCAGCAGTGGTCCTAGCGGATTCACAGATACGCAGTATTTT. The encoded protein is CASSGPSGFTDTQYF.

The sample holds many counts of this clonotype. The chain employs TRBV5-1 and TRBJ1-1, with a possible D match to TRBD1 (5 bases). The CDR3 has 14 amino acids. Germline CDR1 is SGHRS and CDR2 is YFSETQ. V was trimmed by 0 bases and J by 6 bases, leaving 12 bases between them. CDR3 amino acids: CASSLEQGVPEAFF. CDR3 bases: TGCGCCAGCAGCTTGGAGCAGGGAGTCCCTGAAGCTTTCTTT.

This chain connects TRBV6-2 or TRBV6-3 to TRBJ1-6; D gene uncertain. CDR1 and CDR2 (germline): MNHEY, SVGEGT. The CDR3 contains 17 residues. Trimming shortened V by 4 bases and J by 0 bases, and 13 bases separated the two germline ends. CDR3 nucleotide sequence: TGTGCCAGCAGTTCTCCGGGCGCTAGCTCCTATAATTCACCCCTCCACTTT. Its translation is CASSSPGASSYNSPLHF.

The V call is TRBV12-3 or TRBV12-4, the J call TRBJ1-2; TRBD1 matches 10 bases. This CDR3 region has 13 residues. V was clipped by 4 bases and J by 5 bases; unmatched bases: 1. The CDR3 DNA follows: TGTGCCAGCAGTTCGGACAGGGGGTATGGCTACACCTTC. Amino acids: CASSSDRGYGYTF.

This chain connects TRBV24-1 to TRBJ1-1; 7 nucleotides align to TRBD1. Germline V gene data show CDR1 as KGHDR and CDR2 as SFDVKD. Trimming took 7 bases from V and 5 from J; bases not matched to a gene: 6. The CDR3 is 13 amino acids. The CDR3 reads CATSIRGGTEAFF. The CDR3 bases are TGTGCCACCAGCATCAGGGGGGGGACTGAAGCTTTCTTT.

In its sample, this clonotype was seen a few times. In DNA form, the CDR3 reads TGCAGTGCTAGAGATGTCCGGGACAGTTACTCTTGGGCTTTCTTT. Its protein is CSARDVRDSYSWAFF. The genes are TRBV20-1 and TRBJ1-1, with 7 bases aligning to TRBD1. V shed 0 bases, J shed 11 bases, and the junction held 15 bases outside the gene matches. Germline-derived CDR1 and CDR2 are DFQATT and SNEGSKA (reference sequence). The CDR3 is 15 residues long.